This T cell receptor (beta chain) was identified in a study of shared clonotypes between healthy human individuals. With respect to this clone: Its antigen is not identified.

V lost 7 bases to trimming and J lost 9 bases, with 19 bases between them. Germline values: CDR1 MNHNS, CDR2 SASEGT. The CDR3 has 14 amino acids. Study results and caveats: For sorted subsets, rarefaction showed incomplete sequencing despite large depth. Researchers found naive subsets generally carried larger estimated richness than memory subsets.

In the sorted-subset replicate PCRs, 200 ng DNA, 25,000 to 35,000 T cell genomes, was used. The protocol was immunoSEQ multiplex PCR, while the TCRdb copy is restricted to in-frame clones and leaves out a portion. Found here are some 2,000,000 clones, about 95% of them singletons; the top ten hold around 1.1%. Naive CD8 populations comprised CD45RO-negative cells positively selected for CCR7, excluding terminally differentiated effector memory CD45RA+ cells. All donors were healthy HIV-negative adults lacking recent acute infections or vaccinations. Material for sequencing was naive CD8+ T cells sorted from blood. This TCR came from a man aged 18 to 35 in good health. The J gene is TRBJ2-1, the V gene TRBV6-1, with a possible D match to TRBD1 (6 bases). CDR3: CASTQRQGISEQFF. CDR3 nucleotide sequence: TGTGCCAGCACCCAAAGGCAGGGGATTAGTGAGCAGTTCTTC.